The 7 T cell receptor beta chains listed next were all sequenced from one sample in a study of post-analysis software for immune sequencing data. Their antigens remain unidentified. Incorporated into the TCR beta cDNA libraries were unique molecular identifiers, which served to reduce PCR and sequencing biases. Each CDR3 protein gets one entry after TCRdb re-called the PCR reads with MiXCR. The table has some 890,000 distinct CDR3 sequences, 53% seen once; the top ten hold around 4.5%. Findings of the study overall: Included in a set of about five TRBV segments more frequent in patients than controls were TRBV5-6, TRBV5-1 and TRBV20-1.

Sequencing was performed on blood. Every receptor here comes from a girl under 18 with multiple sclerosis.

This rearrangement joins TRBV7-2 to TRBJ1-5; weak D call: TRBD1 (5 bases). Trimming removed 5 bases from V and 2 bases from J, with 16 bases in between. This CDR3 contains 16 residues. CDR1 is SGHTA, CDR2 FQGNSA, per germline. The CDR3 sequence is CASSPSGGARNQPQHF. The CDR3 nucleotides are TGTGCCAGCAGCCCCTCAGGCGGGGCGCGCAATCAGCCCCAGCATTTT.

In this sample, this clonotype turned up once. The gene calls are TRBV5-1 and TRBJ1-4, with a tentative D call TRBD1 (5 bases). The CDR3 has 15 residues. V lost 0 bases to trimming and J lost 3 bases, with 9 bases between them. Germline V CDR1 and CDR2: SGHRS, YFSETQ. This CDR3 reads CASSLAGGPNEKLFF. CDR3 nucleotides: TGCGCCAGCAGCTTGGCGGGGGGTCCTAATGAAAAACTGTTTTTT.

This clonotype is a singleton in its sample. The rearrangement links TRBV7-9 to TRBJ1-2; D ambiguous. V was clipped by 7 bases and J by 8 bases, with 17 bases between them. The germline V gene encodes CDR1 SEHNR and CDR2 FQNEAQ (reference sequence). The CDR3 covers 13 residues. CDR3: CASTGYWASGYTF. The CDR3 DNA follows: TGTGCCAGCACCGGGTATTGGGCCTCCGGCTACACCTTC.

V is TRBV11-2 and J is TRBJ2-5; a weak D match, TRBD1 (8 bases). Germline CDR1 SGHAT, CDR2 FQNNGV. V lost 0 bases and J lost 3, with 23 bases in between. This CDR3 spans 19 amino acids. CDR3 loop: CASSLDPRPRQGREETQYF. The CDR3 DNA follows: TGTGCCAGCAGCTTAGATCCCCGACCCAGACAGGGGAGGGAAGAGACCCAGTACTTC.

The chain links TRBV6-5 to TRBJ2-1, with 7 positions matching TRBD2. The germline CDR1 and CDR2 sequences are MNHEY and SVGAGI. CDR3 length: 13 amino acids. V lost 6 bases and J lost 4; bases outside the gene matches: 3. The CDR3 protein is CASRLASYNEQFF. CDR3 nucleotides: TGTGCCAGCAGACTAGCGAGTTACAATGAGCAGTTCTTC.

V and J are TRBV20-1 and TRBJ2-7, with D possibly TRBD2 on 5 matching bases. The CDR3 covers 14 residues. Between the trimmed V and J ends, which lost 5 bases and 3 bases, there was a span of 17 bases. The germline gives CDR1 DFQATT, CDR2 SNEGSKA (reference sequence). The DNA of the CDR3 is TGCAGTGCTCCCTGTGGGAGAACCGTCTACGAGCAGTACTTC. As protein: CSAPCGRTVYEQYF.

This clonotype was seen more than once but under ten times. This rearrangement joins TRBV7-2 to TRBJ2-3; D uncertain. The V end was cut by 2 bases, the J end by 1 base, with 10 bases between. CDR1 SGHTA and CDR2 FQGNSA come from the germline V gene. The CDR3 extends over 15 amino acids. DNA of the CDR3: TGTGCCAGCAGCTTAATGGTCTGGGGCACAGATACGCAGTATTTT. It is translated as CASSLMVWGTDTQYF.